This is a list of T cell receptor beta chains from one sample in a study of CD8+ T cells in alopecia areata. Sequenced by immunoSEQ multiplex PCR; TCRdb stores in-frame clones only, minus some. This table has about 160,000 clones, more than 75% appearing once. This specimen was CD8+ T cells sorted from blood, taken at week 0. The receptor set was obtained from a human donor with alopecia areata. Both conserved end residues are part of each CDR3. Each record gives: J gene, clone size, D gene, V gene, CDR3 DNA, CDR3 protein. A D gene is named only where the DNA matches it firmly. Clone size is not always given. Where it is, it says once, few, many or a class for expanded clones.

TRBJ1-1 | . | TRBD1 | TRBV7-9 | TGTGCCAGCAGCCGGGACAGCCAACCGCGCGCTTTCTTT | CASSRDSQPRAFF
TRBJ1-2 | . | . | TRBV5-1 | TGCGCCAGCAGCTTGGGGGCTAATGGCTACACCTTC | CASSLGANGYTF
TRBJ2-5 | . | . | TRBV6-5 | TGTGCCAGCAGTTACATGGGAGAGACCCAGTACTTC | CASSYMGETQYF
TRBJ2-7 | . | TRBD1 | TRBV27 | TGTGCCAGCAGCTTCGGACAGGGGGCGGGAGAGCAGTACTTC | CASSFGQGAGEQYF
TRBJ2-3 | once | . | TRBV7-3 | TGTGCCAGCAGCTTAACTAGCGGAGGGGCAGATACGCAGTATTTT | CASSLTSGGADTQYF
TRBJ2-1 | . | . | TRBV27 | TGTGCCAGCAGTTTAAGTAATGTGGGGCTTAATGAGCAGTTCTTC | CASSLSNVGLNEQFF
TRBJ2-1 | . | TRBD2 | TRBV10-1 | TGCGCCAGCAGTGAGGTCCTAGCGGGGGGCCCGGATGAGCAGTTCTTC | CASSEVLAGGPDEQFF
TRBJ2-6 | . | TRBD1 | TRBV29-1 | TGCAGCGTTGAAGTCTGGGACAGGGGCTCTGGGGCCAACGTCCTGACTTTC | CSVEVWDRGSGANVLTF
TRBJ2-2 | . | . | TRBV4-1 | TGCGCCAGCAGCCAAGATCAGTCTCCCGGGGAGCTGTTTTTT | CASSQDQSPGELFF
TRBJ2-7 | . | . | TRBV9 | TGTGCCAGCAGCGACGGGGGTCAGAACGAGCAGTACTTC | CASSDGGQNEQYF
TRBJ1-2 | once | . | TRBV27 | TGTGCCAGCAAGTCGGGGGCAGGTGGCTACACCTTC | CASKSGAGGYTF
TRBJ2-7 | . | . | TRBV4-1 | TGCGCCAGCAGCCAGCCTGGACTAACATGGAACGAGCAGTACTTC | CASSQPGLTWNEQYF
TRBJ1-2 | . | TRBD1 | TRBV11-3 | TGTGCCAGCAGCCGAGGACAGGGGGCGAACTATGGCTACACCTTC | CASSRGQGANYGYTF
TRBJ2-1 | . | TRBD2 | TRBV29-1 | TGCAGCGTTGAAGGGGTGAGGGGACTAGCGTCCTACAATGAGCAGTTCTTC | CSVEGVRGLASYNEQFF
TRBJ2-3 | . | TRBD1 | TRBV2 | TGTGCCAGCAGGGAGACAGGGGGAACAGATACGCAGTATTTT | CASRETGGTDTQYF
TRBJ2-7 | . | . | TRBV19 | TGTGCCAGTAGTATCGCCGGGAGCTCCTACGAGCAGTACTTC | CASSIAGSSYEQYF
TRBJ2-3 | . | TRBD2 | TRBV7-9 | TGTGCCAGCAGCCCGGCGAGCCGACTAGCGGGAGGCCCAGATACGCAGTATTTT | CASSPASRLAGGPDTQYF
TRBJ2-3 | . | . | TRBV9 | TGTGCCAGCAGCCCCCAGGAAATGGGTCCGGGACTCTCCACAGATACGCAGTATTTT | CASSPQEMGPGLSTDTQYF
TRBJ2-7 | . | . | TRBV2 | TGTGCCGGGGAAGGACAGTCCTACGAGCAGTACTTC | CAGEGQSYEQYF
TRBJ2-1 | . | TRBD2 | TRBV6-1 | TGTGCCAGCAGTGAATCGGGGGGCAATGAGCAGTTCTTC | CASSESGGNEQFF
TRBJ1-1 | . | . | TRBV6-5 | TGTGCCAGCAGTTACTCGGTCAACACTGAAGCTTTCTTT | CASSYSVNTEAFF
TRBJ2-1 | once | . | TRBV4-1 | TGCGCCAGCAGCCAATCAGGGGAAGGCTACAATGAGCAGTTCTTC | CASSQSGEGYNEQFF
TRBJ1-1 | . | TRBD1 | TRBV7-9 | TGTGCCAGCAGCTTAACCGGGACAGGGTCGTACACTGAAGCTTTCTTT | CASSLTGTGSYTEAFF
TRBJ2-7 | . | . | TRBV4-2 | TGTGCCAGCAGCCGCCCACCTGACGAGCAGTACTTC | CASSRPPDEQYF
TRBJ2-7 | . | TRBD2 | TRBV19 | TGTGCCAGTAGTTGGGAGGGTGGCGAGCAGTACTTC | CASSWEGGEQYF
TRBJ2-7 | . | TRBD1 | TRBV11-2 | TGTGCCAGCAGCTTAGGAGGACAGGGGGCTCTCTACGAGCAGTACTTC | CASSLGGQGALYEQYF
TRBJ2-5 | . | . | TRBV6-1 | TGTGCCAGCAGTTCCCTCCACCAAGAGACCCAGTACTTC | CASSSLHQETQYF
TRBJ2-7 | . | . | TRBV10-2 | TGCGCCAGCAGAGGACAGAGCTCCTACGAGCAGTACTTC | CASRGQSSYEQYF
TRBJ2-1 | . | . | TRBV7-8 | TGTGCCAGCAGCCCCAGGGGGGCCTCCTACAATGAGCAGTTCTTC | CASSPRGASYNEQFF
TRBJ2-3 | . | TRBD1 | TRBV19 | TGTGCCAGTAGTATAGCCGGGACAGGTTCGGCCCCCACAGATACGCAGTATTTT | CASSIAGTGSAPTDTQYF
TRBJ2-3 | . | . | TRBV29-1 | TGCAGCGCCGGTCAGACCACAGATACGCAGTATTTT | CSAGQTTDTQYF
TRBJ1-1 | many | . | TRBV4-1 | TGCGCCAGCAGCCTACAGCAGGGGAACACTGAAGCTTTCTTT | CASSLQQGNTEAFF
TRBJ1-6 | . | . | TRBV7-2 | TGTGCCAGCAGCTTAGGGAAGGGGCCGCCGCACCCCAATTCACCCCTCCACTTT | CASSLGKGPPHPNSPLHF
TRBJ2-7 | . | TRBD1 | TRBV2 | TGTGCCAGTAGCGCAGGGGGCTACTACGAGCAGTACTTC | CASSAGGYYEQYF
TRBJ2-7 | . | TRBD2 | TRBV6-1 | TGTGCCAGCAGTGAGTGGACTAGCGGCTCCTACGAGCAGTACTTC | CASSEWTSGSYEQYF
TRBJ1-5 | . | . | TRBV28 | TGTGCCAGCAGTTCTGAACTCAATCAGCCCCAGCATTTT | CASSSELNQPQHF
TRBJ2-5 | . | TRBD2 | TRBV7-7 | TGTGCTAGCAGCTTAAGCGGGAGGAAAGAGACCCAGTACTTC | CASSLSGRKETQYF
TRBJ2-3 | . | . | TRBV18 | TGTGCCAGCTCACCACCGACTAGGTCAGATACGCAGTATTTT | CASSPPTRSDTQYF
TRBJ2-6 | few | . | TRBV6-5 | TGTGCCAGCAGCCAAGGGGGCTCTGGGGCCAACGTCCTGACTTTC | CASSQGGSGANVLTF
TRBJ2-3 | few | TRBD2 | TRBV28 | TGTGCCAGCAGTTTCCCAGGGACTAGCGGGAGGACAGATACGCAGTATTTT | CASSFPGTSGRTDTQYF
TRBJ2-5 | . | . | TRBV21-1 | TGTGCCAGCAGCCAATGGCGGGGGGGAGAGACCCAGTACTTC | CASSQWRGGETQYF
TRBJ2-1 | . | . | TRBV5-1 | TGCGCCAGCAGATTGGGGGAATTTTACAATGAGCAGTTCTTC | CASRLGEFYNEQFF
TRBJ2-5 | . | . | TRBV6-5 | TGTGCCAGCATGGGCTATCACCAAGAGACCCAGTACTTC | CASMGYHQETQYF
TRBJ2-3 | . | . | TRBV2 | TGTGCCAGCAGTGAAGCGCCGGGGACTCCCCACACAGATACGCAGTATTTT | CASSEAPGTPHTDTQYF
TRBJ2-2 | . | . | TRBV27 | TGTGCCAGCTCATCTATGAACCGGGAGCTGTTTTTT | CASSSMNRELFF